This entry lists 17 T cell receptor beta chains sequenced from one sample in a study of shared clonotypes between healthy human individuals. The repertoire was sequenced with immunoSEQ multiplex PCR; TCRdb's copy has only in-frame clones and lacks some. Of roughly 2.5 million clones in the sample, just over 90% were seen once. Sequencing was carried out using naive CD4+ T cells sorted from blood. Subset given: CD45RA+ positively selected. The source is a man between 18 and 35 years old in good health.

The CDR3 loop reads CASSKEEDRHCLRAGELFF. For the CDR3, the DNA is TGTGCCAGCAGCAAAGAAGAGGACAGGCACTGTCTGCGGGCCGGGGAGCTGTTTTTT. The chain links TRBV21-1 to TRBJ2-2; the tabulated D call, TRBD1, remains unverified against the DNA. TRBV21-1 is labeled a pseudogene. CDR3 length: 19 amino acids.

The rearrangement uses TRBV4-2 and TRBJ2-1, with 7 bases identical to TRBD2. V dropped 0 bases and J dropped 0; count of bases not matched to a gene: 5. Germline loops: CDR1 LGHNA, CDR2 YNFKEQ. The CDR3 runs to 17 residues. The CDR3 spells CASSQDPSGSSYNEQFF. DNA for the CDR3: TGTGCCAGCAGCCAAGACCCTAGCGGCAGCTCCTACAATGAGCAGTTCTTC.

This rearrangement joins TRBV30 to TRBJ1-6; no firm D call. The germline CDR1 and CDR2 sequences are GTSNPN and SVGIG (reference sequence). This CDR3 has 14 amino acids. Trimming shortened V by 7 bases and J by 0 bases, and 10 bases separated the two germline ends. The CDR3 nucleotides are TGTGCCTACCGGCCGCCCTCCTATAATTCACCCCTCCACTTT. This sequence encodes CAYRPPSYNSPLHF. Full variable domain (outside the CDR3, taken from reference TRBV30 and TRBJ1-6): SQTIHQWPATLVQPVGSPLSLECTVEGTSNPNLYWYRQAAGRGLQLLFYSVGIGQISSEVPQNLSASRPQDRQFILSSKKLLLSDSGFYLCAYRPPSYNSPLHFGNGTRLTVT.

The rearrangement uses TRBV14 and TRBJ1-2, with D unclear. This CDR3 comprises 14 residues. The germline V gene encodes CDR1 SGHDN and CDR2 FVKESK. Trimming pared 0 bases from V and 2 bases from J, leaving 7 bases between. This CDR3 is CASSQDKGNYGYTF. For the CDR3, the DNA is TGTGCCAGCAGCCAAGATAAAGGGAACTATGGCTACACCTTC.

This chain uses TRBV11-3 with TRBJ2-1; TRBD1 matches at 7 bases. This CDR3 spans 15 amino acids. CDR1 is SGHNT and CDR2 is YENEEA in the germline V gene. J was trimmed by 5 bases and V by 2 bases; bases with no gene match: 6. The CDR3 loop is CASSLSGTEHNEQFF. Written as DNA, the CDR3 is TGTGCCAGCAGCTTAAGTGGGACAGAGCACAATGAGCAGTTCTTC.

The sample holds one count of this clone. The chain is built from TRBV5-6 and TRBJ1-2, with D unclear. Germline CDR1 and CDR2: SGHDT and YYEEEE. Trimming took off 3 bases at V and 6 bases at J, with 21 bases between the two ends. There are 16 residues in the CDR3. CDR3 nucleotide sequence: TGTGCCAGCAGCTCCCCAGTTCACTTCAACCGAGATGGCTACACCTTC. Translated, it gives CASSSPVHFNRDGYTF.

J is TRBJ2-3 and V is TRBV7-3; 16 bases fit TRBD2. J was trimmed by 4 bases and V by 5 bases; bases with no gene match: 3. CDR1 is SGHTA and CDR2 is FQGTGA in the germline V gene. CDR3 size: 16 residues. The CDR3 reads CASSIGTSGGADTQYF. CDR3 nucleotide sequence: TGTGCCAGCAGCATCGGGACTAGCGGGGGGGCAGATACGCAGTATTTT. Filled out from reference TRBV7-3 and TRBJ2-3, the complete variable domain reads GAGVSQTPSNKVTEKGKYVELRCDPISGHTALYWYRQSLGQGPEFLIYFQGTGAADDSGLPNDRFFAVRPEGSVSTLKIQRTERGDSAVYLCASSIGTSGGADTQYFGPGTRLTVL.

This rearrangement joins TRBV2 to TRBJ2-5; unclear D gene. CDR1 is SNHLY, CDR2 FYNNEI, per germline. Between the trimmed V and J ends, which lost 7 bases and 0 bases, there was a span of 6 bases. The CDR3 is 12 amino acids. CDR3 amino acids: CASKENQETQYF. The CDR3 DNA is TGTGCCAGCAAGGAGAACCAAGAGACCCAGTACTTC.

The rearrangement uses TRBV5-1 and TRBJ2-2; possibly TRBD1 or TRBD2 for D (5 bases each). The CDR3 runs 15 residues. Trimming pared 7 bases from V and 1 base from J, leaving 14 bases between. The germline V gene has CDR1 SGHRS and CDR2 YFSETQ. In DNA, the CDR3 is TGCGCCAGCGGCACCGGGACGGTGAACACCGGGGAGCTGTTTTTT. This translates into CASGTGTVNTGELFF.

This clone was picked up one time. The J gene is TRBJ2-7, the V gene TRBV4-3, with D unresolved. In germline, CDR1 is LGHNA, CDR2 YSLEER. This CDR3 region has 15 residues. The V and J ends lost 1 base and 1 base respectively, with 11 bases between them. CDR3 in DNA: TGCGCCAGCAGCCAAGCTGGTAGCAAGTCCTACGAGCAGTACTTC. As protein: CASSQAGSKSYEQYF.

The chain uses TRBV7-2 and TRBJ2-5; possibly TRBD1 for D (6 bases). V was cut by 3 bases and J by 1 base, with 12 bases left in between. The CDR3 runs to 15 residues. From germline, CDR1 is SGHTA and CDR2 FQGNSA. CDR3 amino acids: CASSFGQTRQETQYF. The CDR3 bases are TGTGCCAGCAGCTTCGGACAGACGCGCCAAGAGACCCAGTACTTC.

The genes are TRBV27 and TRBJ2-3; 10 positions match TRBD2. The junction had 9 bases not matched to a gene; V was cut back by 5 bases and J by 4 bases. Germline lookup yields CDR1 MNHEY and CDR2 SMNVEV (reference sequence). The CDR3 has 16 amino acids. Written as DNA, the CDR3 is TGTGCCAGCAGTACACGAAGCGGGGGGGTACCAGATACGCAGTATTTT. Protein product: CASSTRSGGVPDTQYF.

The chain couples TRBV28 to TRBJ1-2; 8 bases line up with TRBD1. In germline, CDR1 is MDHEN, CDR2 SYDVKM. CDR3 length equals 11 residues. The V segment lost 5 bases and the J segment 14 bases; nucleotides outside the gene matches: 7. The CDR3 region has the DNA TGTGCCAGCAGTACGACAGGGGCCCTTACCTTC. Protein product: CASSTTGALTF.

J is TRBJ1-1 and V is TRBV5-1; possibly TRBD1 for D (6 bases). From germline, CDR1 is SGHRS and CDR2 YFSETQ. Trimming took off 4 bases at V and 7 bases at J, with 14 bases between the two ends. CDR3 length: 13 amino acids. Here the CDR3 reads CASSRQEHGEAFF. The CDR3 DNA is TGCGCCAGCAGCCGACAGGAACATGGTGAAGCTTTCTTT.

The V call is TRBV2, the J call TRBJ2-5, with 10 bases aligning to TRBD2. Losses at the gene ends were 5 bases for V and 5 bases for J; bases not matched to a gene: 11. Germline values: CDR1 SNHLY, CDR2 FYNNEI. The CDR3 contains 16 residues. The CDR3 coding sequence is TGTGCCAGCAGTTCCCCCTTAGCGGGAGGTGTGGAGACCCAGTACTTC. It translates to CASSSPLAGGVETQYF.

The J gene is TRBJ1-4, the V gene TRBV30; 7 bases are shared with TRBD1. Germline-derived CDR1 and CDR2 are GTSNPN and SVGIG (reference sequence). The CDR3 sequence is 13 residues long. The V segment lost 3 bases and the J segment 8 bases; nucleotides outside the gene matches: 6. For the CDR3, the DNA is TGTGCCTGGAGAGGCAGGGGGGGAGAAAAACTGTTTTTT. This sequence encodes CAWRGRGGEKLFF.

With regard to this clone: Additional DNA sequences in this sample encode the identical CDR3. The chain combines TRBV2 with TRBJ1-1; TRBD1 agrees at 7 bases. From germline, CDR1 is SNHLY and CDR2 FYNNEI. Trimming removed 6 bases from V and 4 bases from J; junction bases left unmatched: 5. This CDR3 contains 13 residues. This CDR3 reads CASRLQGSTEAFF. CDR3 DNA: TGTGCCAGCAGGTTACAGGGGAGCACTGAAGCTTTCTTT.